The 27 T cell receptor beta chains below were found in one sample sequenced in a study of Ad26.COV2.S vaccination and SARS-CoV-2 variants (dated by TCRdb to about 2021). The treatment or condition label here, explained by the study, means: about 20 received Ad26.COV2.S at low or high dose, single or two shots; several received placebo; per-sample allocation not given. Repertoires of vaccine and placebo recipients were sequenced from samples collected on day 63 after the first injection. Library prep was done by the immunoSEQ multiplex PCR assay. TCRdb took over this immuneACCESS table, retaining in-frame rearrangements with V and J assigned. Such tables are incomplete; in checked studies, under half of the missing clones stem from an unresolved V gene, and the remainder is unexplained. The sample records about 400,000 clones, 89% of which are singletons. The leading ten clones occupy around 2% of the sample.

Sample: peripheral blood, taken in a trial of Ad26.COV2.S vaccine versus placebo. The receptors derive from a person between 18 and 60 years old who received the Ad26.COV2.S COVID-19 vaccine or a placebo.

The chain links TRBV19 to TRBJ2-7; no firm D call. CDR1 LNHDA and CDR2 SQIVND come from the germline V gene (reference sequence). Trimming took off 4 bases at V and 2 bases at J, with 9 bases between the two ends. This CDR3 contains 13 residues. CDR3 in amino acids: CASSTNSAYEQYF. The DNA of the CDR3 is TGTGCCAGTAGTACAAACAGCGCCTACGAGCAGTACTTC.

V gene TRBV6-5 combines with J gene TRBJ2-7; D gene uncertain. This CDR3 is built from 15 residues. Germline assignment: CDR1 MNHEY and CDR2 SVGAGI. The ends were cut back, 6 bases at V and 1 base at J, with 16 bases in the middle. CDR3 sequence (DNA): TGTGCCAGCAGCGCCAACCTCGACGGGTCCTACGAGCAGTACTTC. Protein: CASSANLDGSYEQYF.

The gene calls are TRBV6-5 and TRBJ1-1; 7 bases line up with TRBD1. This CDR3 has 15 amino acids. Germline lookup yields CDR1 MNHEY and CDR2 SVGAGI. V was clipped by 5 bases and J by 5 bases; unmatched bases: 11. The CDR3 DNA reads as TGTGCCAGCAGTAACCCGACAGGGTGGGGGACTGAAGCTTTCTTT. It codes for CASSNPTGWGTEAFF.

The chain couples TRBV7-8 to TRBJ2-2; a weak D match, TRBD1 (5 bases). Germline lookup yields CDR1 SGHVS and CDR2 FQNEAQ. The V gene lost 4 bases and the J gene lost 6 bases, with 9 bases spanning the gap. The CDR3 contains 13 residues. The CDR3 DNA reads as TGTGCCAGCAGCTCCAGGGCCCCCGGGGAGCTGTTTTTT. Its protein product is CASSSRAPGELFF.

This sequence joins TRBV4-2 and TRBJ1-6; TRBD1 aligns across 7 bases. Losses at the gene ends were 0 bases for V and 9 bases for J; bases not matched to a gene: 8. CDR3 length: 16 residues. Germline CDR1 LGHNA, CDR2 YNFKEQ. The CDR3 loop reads CASSQDAGGGPSPLHF. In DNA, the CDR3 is TGTGCCAGCAGCCAAGATGCAGGGGGAGGACCTTCACCCCTCCACTTT.

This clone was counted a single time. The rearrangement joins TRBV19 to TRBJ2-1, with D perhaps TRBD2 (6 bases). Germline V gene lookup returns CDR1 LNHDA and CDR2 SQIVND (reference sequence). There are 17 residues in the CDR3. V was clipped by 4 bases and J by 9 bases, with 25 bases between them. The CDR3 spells CASSNLPFSGIASEQFF. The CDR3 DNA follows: TGTGCCAGTAGTAACCTCCCATTTAGCGGTATAGCAAGTGAGCAGTTCTTC.

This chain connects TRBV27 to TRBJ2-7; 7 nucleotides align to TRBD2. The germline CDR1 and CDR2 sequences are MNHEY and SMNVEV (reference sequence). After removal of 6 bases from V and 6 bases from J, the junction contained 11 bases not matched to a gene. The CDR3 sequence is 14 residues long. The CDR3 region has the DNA TGTGCCAGCAGGAACTCCGGGGGGACGTCCGAGCAGTACTTC. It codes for CASRNSGGTSEQYF.

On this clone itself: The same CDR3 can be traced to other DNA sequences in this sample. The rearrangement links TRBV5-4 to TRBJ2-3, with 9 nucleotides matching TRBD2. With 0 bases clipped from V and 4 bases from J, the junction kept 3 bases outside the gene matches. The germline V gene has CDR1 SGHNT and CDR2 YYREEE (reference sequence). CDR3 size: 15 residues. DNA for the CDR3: TGTGCCAGCAGCTTGGGCGGGAGGGCCGCAGATACGCAGTATTTT. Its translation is CASSLGGRAADTQYF.

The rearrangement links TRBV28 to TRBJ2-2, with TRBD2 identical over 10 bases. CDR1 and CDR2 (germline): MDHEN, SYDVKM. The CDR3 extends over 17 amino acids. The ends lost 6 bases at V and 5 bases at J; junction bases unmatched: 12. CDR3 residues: CASSLTHPTSGTGELFF. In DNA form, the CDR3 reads TGTGCCAGCAGCCTGACCCACCCGACTAGCGGGACCGGGGAGCTGTTTTTT.

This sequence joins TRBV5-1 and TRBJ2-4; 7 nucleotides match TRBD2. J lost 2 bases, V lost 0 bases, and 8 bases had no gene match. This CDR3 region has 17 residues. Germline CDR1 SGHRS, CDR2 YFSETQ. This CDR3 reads CASSLALASGSKNIQYF. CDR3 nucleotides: TGCGCCAGCAGCTTGGCCTTGGCTAGCGGTTCCAAAAACATTCAGTACTTC. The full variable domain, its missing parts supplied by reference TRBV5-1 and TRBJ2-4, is KAGVTQTPRYLIKTRGQQVTLSCSPISGHRSVSWYQQTPGQGLQFLFEYFSETQRNKGNFPGRFSGRQFSNSRSEMNVSTLELGDSALYLCASSLALASGSKNIQYFGAGTRLSVL.

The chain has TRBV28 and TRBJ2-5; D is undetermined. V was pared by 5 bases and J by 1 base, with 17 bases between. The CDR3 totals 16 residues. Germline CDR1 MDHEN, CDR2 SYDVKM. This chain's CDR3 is CASSTTWTVAQETQYF. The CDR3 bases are TGTGCCAGCAGTACCACCTGGACCGTCGCCCAAGAGACCCAGTACTTC.

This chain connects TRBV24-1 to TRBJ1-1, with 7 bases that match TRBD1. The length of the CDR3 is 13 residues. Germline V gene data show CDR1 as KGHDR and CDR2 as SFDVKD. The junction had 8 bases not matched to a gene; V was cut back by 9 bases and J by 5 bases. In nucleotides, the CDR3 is TGTGCCACCTCCCGTCCAGGGGGTACTGAAGCTTTCTTT. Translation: CATSRPGGTEAFF.

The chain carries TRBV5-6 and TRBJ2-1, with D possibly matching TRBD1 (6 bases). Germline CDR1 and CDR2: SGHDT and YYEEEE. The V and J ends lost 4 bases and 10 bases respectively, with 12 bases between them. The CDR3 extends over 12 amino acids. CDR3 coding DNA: TGTGCCAGCAGCCCGGACAGACGGGAGCAGTTCTTC. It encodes CASSPDRREQFF.

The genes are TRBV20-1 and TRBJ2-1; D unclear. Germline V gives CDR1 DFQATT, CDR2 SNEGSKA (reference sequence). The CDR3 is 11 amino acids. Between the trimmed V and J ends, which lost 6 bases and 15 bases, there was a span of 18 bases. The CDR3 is CSATRWNSRFF. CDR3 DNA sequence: TGCAGTGCCACTCGTTGGAACTCTCGGTTCTTC.

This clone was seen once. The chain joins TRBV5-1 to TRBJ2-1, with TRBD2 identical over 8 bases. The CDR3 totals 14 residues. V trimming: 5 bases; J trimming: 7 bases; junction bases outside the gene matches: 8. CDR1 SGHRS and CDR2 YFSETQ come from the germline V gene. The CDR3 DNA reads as TGCGCCAGCAGTCAAGCTTTAGCGGGAAATGAGCAGTTCTTC. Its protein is CASSQALAGNEQFF.

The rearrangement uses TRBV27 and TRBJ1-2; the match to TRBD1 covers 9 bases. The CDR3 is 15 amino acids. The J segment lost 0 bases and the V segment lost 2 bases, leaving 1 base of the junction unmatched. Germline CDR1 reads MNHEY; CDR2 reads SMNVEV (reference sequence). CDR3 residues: CASSLTGGPNYGYTF. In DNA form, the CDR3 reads TGTGCCAGCAGTTTAACAGGGGGCCCTAACTATGGCTACACCTTC.

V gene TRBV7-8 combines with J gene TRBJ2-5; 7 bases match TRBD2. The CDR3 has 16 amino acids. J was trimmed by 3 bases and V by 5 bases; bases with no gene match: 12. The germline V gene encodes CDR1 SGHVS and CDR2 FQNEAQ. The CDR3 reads CASSRHPPGGKETQYF. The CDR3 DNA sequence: TGTGCCAGCAGCCGCCACCCACCCGGGGGGAAAGAGACCCAGTACTTC.

The CDR3 region is CASSRTDTQYF. The CDR3 DNA reads TGCGCCAGCAGCCGAACAGATACGCAGTATTTT. The V and J genes are TRBV4-1 and TRBJ2-3; D is ambiguous. The germline V and J ends were trimmed by 4 bases and 3 bases, with 2 bases remaining between them. The germline V gene has CDR1 MGHRA and CDR2 YSYEKL. The CDR3 sequence is 11 residues long.

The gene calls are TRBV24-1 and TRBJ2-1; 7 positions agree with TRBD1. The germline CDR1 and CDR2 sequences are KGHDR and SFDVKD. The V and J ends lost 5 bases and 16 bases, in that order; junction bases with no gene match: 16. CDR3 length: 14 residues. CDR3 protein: CATSASTGTDVSFF. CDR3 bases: TGTGCCACCAGTGCCTCAACCGGGACAGACGTTTCATTCTTC.

The CDR3 region has the DNA TGTGCCAGCAGCTTTGGAGGACTAGCGAACACCGGGGAGCTGTTTTTT. Protein sequence: CASSFGGLANTGELFF. The rearrangement uses TRBV11-1 and TRBJ2-2; 7 bases match TRBD2. The germline gives CDR1 SGHAT, CDR2 FQDESV (reference sequence). The CDR3 runs to 16 residues. Trimming at V came to 3 bases and at J to 0 bases, leaving 4 bases not matched to a gene.

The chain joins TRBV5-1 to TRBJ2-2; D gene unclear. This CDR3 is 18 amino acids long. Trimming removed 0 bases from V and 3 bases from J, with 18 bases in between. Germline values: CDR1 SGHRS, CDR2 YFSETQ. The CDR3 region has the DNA TGCGCCAGCAGCTTGGGTGCTTTAGGCCCTCGGTACACCGGGGAGCTGTTTTTT. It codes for CASSLGALGPRYTGELFF.

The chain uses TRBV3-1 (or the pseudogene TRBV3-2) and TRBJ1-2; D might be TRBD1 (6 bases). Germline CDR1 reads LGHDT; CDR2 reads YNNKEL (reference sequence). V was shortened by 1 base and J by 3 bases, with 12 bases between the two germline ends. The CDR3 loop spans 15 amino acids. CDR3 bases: TGTGCCAGCAGCCAAGCTCCAGGGGTGTACTATGGCTACACCTTC. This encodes CASSQAPGVYYGYTF.

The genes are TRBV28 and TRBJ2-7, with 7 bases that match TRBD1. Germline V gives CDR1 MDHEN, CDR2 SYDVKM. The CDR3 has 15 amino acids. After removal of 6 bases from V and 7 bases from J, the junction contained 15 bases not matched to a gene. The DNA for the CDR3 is TGTGCCAGCAGCCCACCAGGGGCAGGGGGTCGAGAGCAGTACTTC. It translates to CASSPPGAGGREQYF.

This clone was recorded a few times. Here the CDR3 DNA reads TGTGCCAGCAGTTTTAACCATAACTATGGCTACACCTTC. Translating gives CASSFNHNYGYTF. The genes are TRBV6-5 and TRBJ1-2; D remains ambiguous. Deletions cut 4 bases from V and 1 base from J, with 7 bases between. The germline CDR1 and CDR2 sequences are MNHEY and SVGAGI. The CDR3 is 13 residues long.

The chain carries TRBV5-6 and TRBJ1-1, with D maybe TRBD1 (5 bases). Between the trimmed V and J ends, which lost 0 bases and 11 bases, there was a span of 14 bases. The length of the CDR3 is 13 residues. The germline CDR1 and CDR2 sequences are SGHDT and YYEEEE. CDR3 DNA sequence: TGTGCCAGCAGCTTGGTGGCAGGGCGAGCCGCTTTCTTT. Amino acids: CASSLVAGRAAFF.

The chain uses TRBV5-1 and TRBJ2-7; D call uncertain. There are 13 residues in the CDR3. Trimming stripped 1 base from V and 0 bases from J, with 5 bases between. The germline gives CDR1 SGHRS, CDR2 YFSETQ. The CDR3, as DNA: TGCGCCAGCAGCTTGCCGAACTCCTACGAGCAGTACTTC. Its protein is CASSLPNSYEQYF. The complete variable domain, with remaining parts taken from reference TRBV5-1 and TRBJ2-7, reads KAGVTQTPRYLIKTRGQQVTLSCSPISGHRSVSWYQQTPGQGLQFLFEYFSETQRNKGNFPGRFSGRQFSNSRSEMNVSTLELGDSALYLCASSLPNSYEQYFGPGTRLTVT.

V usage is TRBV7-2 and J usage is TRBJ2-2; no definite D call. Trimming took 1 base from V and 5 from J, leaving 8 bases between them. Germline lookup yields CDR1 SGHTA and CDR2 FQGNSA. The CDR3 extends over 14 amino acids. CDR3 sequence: CASSLGVRTGELFF. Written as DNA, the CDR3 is TGTGCCAGCAGCTTAGGGGTCCGGACCGGGGAGCTGTTTTTT.